Below are 26 T cell receptor beta chains sequenced from a single sample in a study of PD-1 blockade in classical Hodgkin lymphoma. TCRdb's copy holds only in-frame clones and misses some; the assay was immunoSEQ multiplex PCR. The sample records over 20,000 clones, around four fifths being singletons. No patient escaped relapse after autologous stem cell transplantation, and brentuximab vedotin exposure varied. This specimen was peripheral blood mononuclear cells (PBMCs), taken before the second cycle of nivolumab. The receptors were sampled from a human donor with classical Hodgkin lymphoma.

The chain uses TRBV6-1 and TRBJ1-2; no reliable D call. The CDR3 sequence is 15 residues long. The V end was cut by 10 bases, the J end by 1 base, with 19 bases between. CDR1 is MNHNS, CDR2 SASEGT, per germline. The CDR3 here is CATRLSLGFNYGYTF. CDR3 bases: TGTGCCACCCGACTTTCTTTGGGATTTAACTATGGCTACACCTTC.

This chain connects TRBV6-5 to TRBJ1-5; 9 positions match TRBD1. Germline V lookup: CDR1 MNHEY, CDR2 SVGAGI. V was clipped by 5 bases and J by 8 bases; unmatched bases: 7. The CDR3 covers 14 residues. In DNA form, the CDR3 reads TGTGCCAGCAGTCCGGACAGGGGAGTTAAGCCCCAGCATTTT. Amino acids: CASSPDRGVKPQHF.

V and J are TRBV7-2 and TRBJ1-2; TRBD1 might be the D (6 bases). The V and J ends lost 5 bases and 8 bases respectively, with 24 bases between them. Germline CDR1 SGHTA, CDR2 FQGNSA. The CDR3 loop spans 16 amino acids. The CDR3 spells CASSPDLTGLLGGYTF. The CDR3 DNA is TGTGCCAGCAGCCCTGACTTGACAGGTCTACTAGGGGGCTACACCTTC.

This clone was seen more than once but under ten times. V and J are TRBV7-9 and TRBJ1-4; the D is unclear. The germline V gene has CDR1 SEHNR and CDR2 FQNEAQ (reference sequence). The germline V and J ends were trimmed by 3 bases and 1 base, with 9 bases remaining between them. CDR3 length equals 15 residues. This CDR3 reads CASSFVTGTNEKLFF. In DNA, the CDR3 is TGTGCCAGCAGCTTTGTCACGGGAACTAATGAAAAACTGTTTTTT.

CDR3 amino acids: CASSLEATQYF. The CDR3, as DNA: TGTGCCAGCAGCTTGGAAGCGACCCAGTACTTC. The V gene is TRBV5-8, the J gene TRBJ2-5; the D is unclear. The CDR3 sequence is 11 residues long. The V end was cut by 0 bases, the J end by 7 bases, with 4 bases between. Germline CDR1 is SGHTS and CDR2 is YDEGEE.

Remarks on this clone: One junction end does not reproduce the germline sequence, and a read error may be involved. The chain has TRBV10-3 and TRBJ2-7; tentative D call: TRBD2 (5 bases). Germline CDR1 ENHRY, CDR2 SYGVKD. The CDR3 extends over 16 amino acids. CDR3 loop: CASSSRGAPQSYEQYF. CDR3 coding DNA: TGTGCCAGCAGTTCCCGGGGAGCTCCTCAGTCCTACGAGCAGTACTTC.

The rearrangement uses TRBV4-1 and TRBJ1-1; 9 bases fit TRBD1. V was pared by 6 bases and J by 3 bases, with 14 bases of the junction left unmatched. The CDR3 totals 17 residues. Germline V gene lookup returns CDR1 MGHRA and CDR2 YSYEKL. For the CDR3, the DNA is TGCGCCAGCAGTTTTCCACCGGGACAGGGTACGTACACTGAAGCTTTCTTT. Protein sequence: CASSFPPGQGTYTEAFF.

The rearrangement joins TRBV5-1 to TRBJ2-5; weak D call: TRBD1 (5 bases). The germline V and J ends were trimmed by 2 bases and 2 bases, with 7 bases remaining between them. The CDR3 is 13 amino acids. Germline V gene lookup returns CDR1 SGHRS and CDR2 YFSETQ. The CDR3 here is CASSFAGQETQYF. The CDR3 DNA reads as TGCGCCAGCAGCTTTGCAGGGCAAGAGACCCAGTACTTC.

The J gene is TRBJ1-1, the V gene TRBV7-8; a possible D gene is TRBD1 (6 bases). Germline V gene lookup returns CDR1 SGHVS and CDR2 FQNEAQ. The CDR3 sequence is 15 residues long. Trimming took 2 bases from V and 2 from J, leaving 12 bases between them. CDR3 DNA sequence: TGTGCCAGCAGCTTACGACAGGATATCAACACTGAAGCTTTCTTT. Its protein is CASSLRQDINTEAFF.

The CDR3, as DNA: TGTGCCAGTAGTGGGCAGGGTGTAGATGGCTACACCTTC. Residues: CASSGQGVDGYTF. V usage is TRBV19 and J usage is TRBJ1-2; perhaps TRBD1 as D (5 bases). CDR1 is LNHDA, CDR2 SQIVND, per germline (reference sequence). V gave up 5 bases and J gave up 6 bases, with 13 bases separating them. This CDR3 region has 13 residues.

V and J are TRBV2 and TRBJ2-1; 8 bases line up with TRBD2. The ends lost 2 bases at V and 7 bases at J; junction bases unmatched: 7. Germline lookup yields CDR1 SNHLY and CDR2 FYNNEI. The CDR3 has 15 residues. CDR3 sequence (DNA): TGTGCCAGCAGTGAAACACGGGGGGGAATGAATGAGCAGTTCTTC. Translating it yields CASSETRGGMNEQFF. Full variable domain (missing parts from reference TRBV2 and TRBJ2-1): EPEVTQTPSHQVTQMGQEVILRCVPISNHLYFYWYRQILGQKVEFLVSFYNNEISEKSEIFDDQFSVERPDGSNFTLKIRSTKLEDSAMYFCASSETRGGMNEQFFGPGTRLTVL.

This clone appeared a few times. V and J are TRBV7-7 and TRBJ2-1; 7 positions match TRBD2. The J segment lost 8 bases and the V segment lost 5 bases, leaving 9 bases of the junction unmatched. Germline CDR1 is SSHAT and CDR2 is FNYEAQ (reference sequence). This CDR3 has 14 amino acids. The CDR3 loop is CASSPGGTNDEQFF. CDR3 bases: TGTGCCAGCAGCCCCGGGGGGACCAACGATGAGCAGTTCTTC.

In DNA form, the CDR3 reads TGTGCCAGCAGTAGGACAGGACTCTCCTACGAGCAGTACTTC. This gives the protein CASSRTGLSYEQYF. The rearrangement uses TRBV6-5 and TRBJ2-7; TRBD1 agrees at 7 bases. The V segment lost 5 bases and the J segment 0 bases; nucleotides outside the gene matches: 4. The CDR3 is made up of 14 amino acids. Germline lookup yields CDR1 MNHEY and CDR2 SVGAGI.

The chain joins TRBV6-1 to TRBJ1-2, with unresolved D. The length of the CDR3 is 14 residues. The germline V and J ends were trimmed by 8 bases and 0 bases, with 13 bases remaining between them. Germline values: CDR1 MNHNS, CDR2 SASEGT. This CDR3 is CASLDGSANYGYTF. The CDR3 DNA is TGTGCCAGCTTGGACGGTAGCGCTAACTATGGCTACACCTTC.

This chain links TRBV27 with TRBJ1-5; TRBD1 matches 7 bases. This CDR3 comprises 15 residues. CDR1 MNHEY and CDR2 SMNVEV come from the germline V gene (reference sequence). Trimming cost V 6 bases and J 6 bases; bases outside gene matches: 11. CDR3 bases: TGTGCCAGCAGCAATGGAGGGGGCATTGTTCAGCCCCAGCATTTT. Amino acid sequence: CASSNGGGIVQPQHF.

V gene TRBV29-1 combines with J gene TRBJ1-2; 12 nucleotides line up with TRBD1. This CDR3 has 15 amino acids. The germline V gene has CDR1 SQVTM and CDR2 ANQGSEA. V shed 4 bases and J 6 bases; nucleotides not matched to a gene: 9. The CDR3 sequence is CSVGTGTGGVDGYTF. Written as DNA, the CDR3 is TGCAGCGTTGGAACCGGGACAGGGGGCGTCGATGGCTACACCTTC.

The chain carries TRBV4-3 and TRBJ2-1; no reliable D call. CDR1 LGHNA and CDR2 YSLEER come from the germline V gene. V lost 2 bases to trimming and J lost 9 bases, with 14 bases between them. The CDR3 length is 14 residues. As DNA, the CDR3 is TGCGCCAGCAGCCAAACACGGGTCAACGGTGAGCAGTTCTTC. Translating it yields CASSQTRVNGEQFF.

The chain carries TRBV9 and TRBJ1-2; TRBD1 might be the D (6 bases). Trimming removed 8 bases at V and 4 bases at J, with 12 bases between. The CDR3 length is 12 residues. The germline V gene has CDR1 SGDLS and CDR2 YYNGEE. For the CDR3, the DNA is TGTGCCAGTGGTCGACAGGTCTATGGCTACACCTTC. This codes for CASGRQVYGYTF.

This chain links TRBV5-1 with TRBJ1-6, with TRBD1 matching 8 bases. The V gene's germline CDR1 is SGHRS and CDR2 YFSETQ. This CDR3 region has 16 residues. V lost 2 bases to trimming and J lost 7 bases; unmatched junction nucleotides: 8. The CDR3 bases are TGCGCCAGCAGCTTAGGGACAGGACTTACCAATTCACCCCTCCACTTT. Translated: CASSLGTGLTNSPLHF.

This clone was found a few times. The V and J genes are TRBV6-1 and TRBJ1-1, with no clear D. This CDR3 comprises 11 residues. The V gene's germline CDR1 is MNHNS and CDR2 SASEGT. V was pared by 7 bases and J by 0 bases, with 3 bases between. Here the CDR3 reads CASTVNTEAFF. The CDR3 bases are TGTGCCAGCACCGTGAACACTGAAGCTTTCTTT.

This clone was recorded only once. V usage is TRBV5-6 and J usage is TRBJ1-3; D is unresolved. Looked up from germline, CDR1 is SGHDT and CDR2 is YYEEEE. V shed 7 bases and J shed 0 bases, with 8 bases lying between them. The CDR3 length is 13 residues. CDR3 sequence (DNA): TGTGCCAGCGGGCTTTACTCTGGAAACACCATATATTTT. Protein: CASGLYSGNTIYF.

This chain links TRBV10-2 with TRBJ2-3, with 10 bases aligning to TRBD2. The J segment lost 3 bases and the V segment lost 4 bases, leaving 4 bases of the junction unmatched. The CDR3 is made up of 15 amino acids. Germline CDR1 WSHSY, CDR2 SAAADI. The CDR3 reads CASSGTSGQTDTQYF. The CDR3 nucleotides are TGCGCCAGCAGTGGGACTAGCGGTCAGACAGATACGCAGTATTTT.

The V and J genes are TRBV4-3 and TRBJ1-3; D unclear. V lost 2 bases and J lost 3, with 5 bases in between. CDR1 and CDR2 from the germline V gene are LGHNA and YSLEER. This CDR3 contains 13 residues. This chain's CDR3 is CASSQYSGNTIYF. CDR3 nucleotide sequence: TGCGCCAGCAGCCAATACAGTGGAAACACCATATATTTT.

The chain links TRBV6-5 to TRBJ1-3; D remains unclear. The CDR3 length is 14 residues. The ends were cut back, 8 bases at V and 0 bases at J, with 11 bases in the middle. The germline V gene encodes CDR1 MNHEY and CDR2 SVGAGI. This CDR3 is CASANSDSGNTIYF. In DNA form, the CDR3 reads TGTGCCAGCGCTAACTCCGACTCTGGAAACACCATATATTTT.

This sequence joins TRBV20-1 and TRBJ2-7, with D unclear. CDR1 and CDR2 from the germline V gene are DFQATT and SNEGSKA (reference sequence). The germline V and J ends were trimmed by 2 bases and 3 bases, with 5 bases remaining between them. The CDR3 totals 11 residues. CDR3 residues: CSARIFYEQYF. CDR3 bases: TGCAGTGCTAGAATCTTCTACGAGCAGTACTTC.

The chain combines TRBV6-7 with TRBJ1-2, with D possibly TRBD1 on 6 matching bases. TRBV6-7 is an ORF, and what it does is uncertain. The CDR3 covers 17 residues. The V and J ends lost 0 bases and 5 bases respectively, with 19 bases between them. The CDR3: CASSYSGGQSSGYGYTF. CDR3 nucleotide sequence: TGTGCCAGCAGTTACTCTGGTGGACAGTCTTCGGGGTATGGCTACACCTTC.